This T cell receptor (beta chain) was sequenced during a study of kidney transplant recipient with SARS-CoV-2 infection. Trimming stripped 7 bases from V and 4 bases from J, with 23 bases between. CDR3 length: 16 residues. TCRdb processed the reads anew with MiXCR; each CDR3 protein has one entry. The sample yields roughly 230,000 distinct CDR3 sequences, more than 25% seen once. This clonotype appeared many times. This TCR came from a male patient in his thirties who had COVID-19 and was a kidney transplant recipient. Some T cells may have originated in the graft donor. Sequencing used a blood sample, obtained at baseline and on day 111 from a kidney transplant recipient. The chain employs TRBV5-3 and TRBJ1-2; D unresolved. TRBV5-3 is placed among ORFs of uncertain function. CDR3 DNA sequence: TGTGCCAGATCAGGTGAAGTGGTGAGAAAGACCTATGGCTACACCTTC. Its protein is CARSGEVVRKTYGYTF.